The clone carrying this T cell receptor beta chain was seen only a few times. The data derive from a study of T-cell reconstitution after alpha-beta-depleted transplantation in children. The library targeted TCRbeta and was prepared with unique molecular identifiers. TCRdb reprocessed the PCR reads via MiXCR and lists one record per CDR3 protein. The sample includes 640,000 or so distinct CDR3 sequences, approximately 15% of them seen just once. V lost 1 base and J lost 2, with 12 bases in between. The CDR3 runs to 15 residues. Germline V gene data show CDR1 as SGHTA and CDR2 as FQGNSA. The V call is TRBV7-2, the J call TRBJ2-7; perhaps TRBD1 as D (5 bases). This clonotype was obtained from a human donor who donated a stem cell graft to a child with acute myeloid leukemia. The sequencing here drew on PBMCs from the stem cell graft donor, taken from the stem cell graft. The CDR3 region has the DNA TGTGCCAGCAGCTTAGAGGGGTATCCAACCTACGAGCAGTACTTC. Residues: CASSLEGYPTYEQYF.